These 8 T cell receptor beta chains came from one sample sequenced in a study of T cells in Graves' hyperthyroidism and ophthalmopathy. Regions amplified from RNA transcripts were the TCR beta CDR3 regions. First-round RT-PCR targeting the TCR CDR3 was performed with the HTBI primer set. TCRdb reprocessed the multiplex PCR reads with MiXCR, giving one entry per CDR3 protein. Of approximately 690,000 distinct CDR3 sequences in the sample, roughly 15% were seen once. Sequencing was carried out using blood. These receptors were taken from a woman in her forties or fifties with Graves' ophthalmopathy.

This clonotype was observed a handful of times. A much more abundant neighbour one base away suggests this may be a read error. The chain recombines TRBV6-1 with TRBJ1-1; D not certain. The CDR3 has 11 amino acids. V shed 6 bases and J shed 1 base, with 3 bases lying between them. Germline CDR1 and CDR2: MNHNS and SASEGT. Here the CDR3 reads CASRQNTEAFF. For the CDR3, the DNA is TGTGCCAGCAGACAGAACACTGAAGCTTTCTTT.

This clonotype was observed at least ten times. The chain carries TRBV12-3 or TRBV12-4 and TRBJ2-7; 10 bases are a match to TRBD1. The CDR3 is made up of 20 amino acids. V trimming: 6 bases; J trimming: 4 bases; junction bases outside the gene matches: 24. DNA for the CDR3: TGTGCCAGCAGCCTTTTAATGGCTGCGGGGTTAGGACAGGGGGTTTACGAGCAGTACTTC. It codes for CASSLLMAAGLGQGVYEQYF.

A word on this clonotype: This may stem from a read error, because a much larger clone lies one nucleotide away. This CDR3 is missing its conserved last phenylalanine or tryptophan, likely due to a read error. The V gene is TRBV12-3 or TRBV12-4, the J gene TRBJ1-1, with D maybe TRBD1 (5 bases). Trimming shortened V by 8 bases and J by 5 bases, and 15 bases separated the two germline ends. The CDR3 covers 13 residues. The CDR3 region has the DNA TGTGCCAGCGGGGGGGGAATTGATACTGAAGCTTTCCTT. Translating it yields CASGGGIDTEAFL.

The CDR3 sequence: CATQGADIQYF. The CDR3 DNA sequence: TGTGCCACCCAGGGGGCTGACATTCAGTACTTC. The rearrangement joins TRBV7-9 to TRBJ2-4; the match to TRBD1 covers 8 bases. Looked up from germline, CDR1 is SEHNR and CDR2 is FQNEAQ (reference sequence). V lost 10 bases to trimming and J lost 8 bases; unmatched junction nucleotides: 4. CDR3 length equals 11 residues.

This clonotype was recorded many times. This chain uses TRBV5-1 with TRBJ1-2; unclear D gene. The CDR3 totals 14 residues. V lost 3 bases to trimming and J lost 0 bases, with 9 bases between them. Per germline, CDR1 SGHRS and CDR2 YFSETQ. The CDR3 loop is CASSSGGPNYGYTF. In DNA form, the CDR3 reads TGCGCCAGCAGCTCCGGCGGACCTAACTATGGCTACACCTTC.

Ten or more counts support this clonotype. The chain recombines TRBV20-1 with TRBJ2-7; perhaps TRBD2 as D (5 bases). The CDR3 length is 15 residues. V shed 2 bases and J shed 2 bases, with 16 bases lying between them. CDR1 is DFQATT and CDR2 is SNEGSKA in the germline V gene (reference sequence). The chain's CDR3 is CSARYQRTETYEQYF. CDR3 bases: TGCAGTGCTAGATACCAGCGGACGGAGACCTACGAGCAGTACTTC.

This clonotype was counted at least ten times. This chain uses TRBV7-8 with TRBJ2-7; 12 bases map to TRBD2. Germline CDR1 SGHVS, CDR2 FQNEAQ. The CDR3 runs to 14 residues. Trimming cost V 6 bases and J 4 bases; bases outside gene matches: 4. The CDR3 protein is CASRTGTSGYEQYF. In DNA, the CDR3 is TGTGCCAGCAGGACCGGGACTAGCGGGTACGAGCAGTACTTC.

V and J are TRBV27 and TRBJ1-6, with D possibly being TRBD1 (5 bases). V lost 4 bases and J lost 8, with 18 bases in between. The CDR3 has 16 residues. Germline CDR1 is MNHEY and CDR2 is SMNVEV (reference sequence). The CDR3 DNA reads TGTGCCAGCAGTTCCCCTCTCGAGGGGCTGTATTCACCCCTCCACTTT. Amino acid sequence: CASSSPLEGLYSPLHF.